The clone carrying this T cell receptor beta chain was observed a few times. Alongside a J-beta primer mix, a sample-barcoded 5' primer served in a second PCR lasting roughly 7 to 11 cycles. TCRdb re-derived calls from the 5' RACE reads in MiXCR, one entry per CDR3 protein. The sample lists roughly 2 million distinct CDR3 sequences; 49% were seen once. The record originates from a study of blood T cells in healthy people across ages. This CDR3 region has 15 residues. Germline values: CDR1 MDHEN, CDR2 SYDVKM. V usage is TRBV28 and J usage is TRBJ2-5; 8 nucleotides align to TRBD1. The J call could be wrong; TRBJ2-7 is a better fit for the DNA end. This receptor was obtained from a woman in her forties in good health. The material sequenced was blood. The CDR3 reads CASRPDRVSIHEQYF. The CDR3 DNA reads TGTGCCAGCAGGCCGGACAGGGTTTCTATCCACGAGCAGTACTTC.